This T cell receptor beta chain was sequenced for a study of shared T cell receptors in the human thymus. TCRdb keeps only in-frame clones here, not all; method: immunoSEQ multiplex PCR. The sample shows hundreds of thousands of clones, around 87% of them seen only once. CDR3 length: 15 residues. Germline-derived CDR1 and CDR2 are LGHNA and YNFKEQ. V lost 0 bases to trimming and J lost 2 bases, with 10 bases between them. The sample was also linked to a second study, of human thymus T cells. As that study records: Donors were healthy Finnish infants having corrective surgery for congenital heart defects. Resections were taken during corrective heart surgery, and the thymus tissue came from these. Among thymic and blood repertoires, usage of V and J genes appeared biased.

Sequenced: thymocytes. This chain joins TRBV4-2 and TRBJ1-2; D gene uncertain. This TCR was recovered from a boy under three years old with a congenital heart defect. In DNA, the CDR3 is TGTGCCAGCAGCCAAGATAGGGCGGGGAACTATGGCTACACCTTC. It codes for CASSQDRAGNYGYTF.